These T cell receptor beta chains were read from a single sample in a study of cytomegalovirus exposure and HLA in healthy donors. Here immunoSEQ multiplex PCR was the method, and the copy in TCRdb shows in-frame clones only, minus some. The data show around 250,000 clones, 80% to 85% seen once. The material sequenced was PBMCs. These receptors all stem from a woman aged 55-75 years in good health and CMV-seropositive. The CDR3 runs from the conserved cysteine through the conserved F or W. D genes are given only for firm matches. Some rows have no size entry. The others give once, few or many, or a class for an expanded clone.

v_gene	abundance	j_gene	d_gene	CDR3nt	CDR3aa
TRBV4-2	-	TRBJ1-2	TRBD1	TGTGCCAGCAGCCAAGATCCCGGACAGGGGGCTGGCTACACCTTC	CASSQDPGQGAGYTF
TRBV6-1	-	TRBJ1-1	-	TGTGCCAGCAGGGTCAGGGAATACACTGAAGCTTTCTTT	CASRVREYTEAFF
TRBV10-1	-	TRBJ2-5	TRBD1	TGCGCCAGCAGTGAGTTGGCAGGGGGCATTGTCGAGACCCAGTACTTC	CASSELAGGIVETQYF
TRBV28	few	TRBJ1-5	-	TGTGCCAGCAGTTTGGGCCAGAGCAATCAGCCCCAGCATTTT	CASSLGQSNQPQHF
TRBV2	-	TRBJ1-5	TRBD1	TGTGCCAGCGTGGGACAGGTTAGGGATCAGCCCCAGCATTTT	CASVGQVRDQPQHF
TRBV5-1	-	TRBJ1-2	TRBD1	TGCGCCAGCAGCCCACATATAGACACAGGGGGCTATGGCTACACCTTC	CASSPHIDTGGYGYTF
TRBV5-1	-	TRBJ2-5	TRBD2	TGCGCCAGCAGTCCCGGGACTAGCGCCTATAACCAAGAGACCCAGTACTTC	CASSPGTSAYNQETQYF
TRBV28	-	TRBJ1-1	-	TGTGCCAGCAGGGGACTGGGACTGACGAACACTGAAGCTTTCTTT	CASRGLGLTNTEAFF
TRBV6-1	-	TRBJ1-1	TRBD1	TGTGCCAGCAGTTTACAGGGGGAGGAAGCTTTCTTT	CASSLQGEEAFF
TRBV9	-	TRBJ1-4	-	TGTGCCAGCAGCGTAGCCGGAGGGGAAAAACTGTTTTTT	CASSVAGGEKLFF
TRBV28	-	TRBJ2-5	-	TGTGCCAGCAGTTTCGGACAGCTGCAGTACTTC	CASSFGQLQYF
TRBV21-1	-	TRBJ1-3	-	TGTGCCAGCAGCAACCGTCGGGGGAGTGTGCACACCATATATTTT	CASSNRRGSVHTIYF
TRBV7-6	-	TRBJ1-5	-	TGTGCCAGCAGCCTGGACATGAATCAGCCCCAGCATTTT	CASSLDMNQPQHF
TRBV5-1	-	TRBJ2-1	-	TGCGCCAGCAGACCCAATTTAGACTCCTACAATGAGCAGTTCTTC	CASRPNLDSYNEQFF
TRBV18	-	TRBJ1-3	-	TGTGCCAGCTCACCCCCCGACACCCGAGATGGAAACACCATATATTTT	CASSPPDTRDGNTIYF
TRBV27	-	TRBJ2-1	-	TGTGCCAGCAGTTTGGAGGGTGAGCAGTTCTTC	CASSLEGEQFF
TRBV5-1	-	TRBJ2-2	-	TGCGCCAGCAGCAGGAGCACCGGGGAGCTGTTTTTT	CASSRSTGELFF
TRBV27	-	TRBJ2-7	TRBD2	TGTGCCAGCAGTTTGGGAGGGAGCGGTTCCTACGAGCAGTACTTC	CASSLGGSGSYEQYF
TRBV28	-	TRBJ2-7	TRBD2	TGTGCCAGCAGTTTGGGGACTATTTACGAGCAGTACTTC	CASSLGTIYEQYF
TRBV29-1	once	TRBJ2-7	TRBD1	TGCAGCGTTGAAAATACAGGGGGTTTCTACGAGCAGTACTTC	CSVENTGGFYEQYF
TRBV6-5	-	TRBJ2-7	TRBD2	TGTGCCAGCAGTTACGCTAGCGGGAGAGAGGAGCAGTACTTC	CASSYASGREEQYF
TRBV9	few	TRBJ1-1	TRBD1	TGTGCCAGCAGCCCCCGGGACAGGGTTTGGGGCACTGAAGCTTTCTTT	CASSPRDRVWGTEAFF
TRBV7-7	once	TRBJ1-5	-	TGTGCTAGCAGCTTACGGGGGAGGACGGATCAGCCCCAGCATTTT	CASSLRGRTDQPQHF
TRBV6-5	-	TRBJ1-1	-	TGTGCCAGCAGGTTGCTTAGGGAGGTAGGCACTGAAGCTTTCTTT	CASRLLREVGTEAFF
TRBV7-3	-	TRBJ2-1	TRBD2	TGTGCCAGCAGCATATGGCTAGCGGGAGTTGATGAGCAGTTCTTC	CASSIWLAGVDEQFF
TRBV5-4	-	TRBJ1-2	-	TGTGCCAGCAGCTATACAGCGGGCCCGGGGGGCTACACCTTC	CASSYTAGPGGYTF
TRBV10-3	-	TRBJ2-3	-	TGTGCCATCAGTGAGTCGGACTACTACACAGATACGCAGTATTTT	CAISESDYYTDTQYF
TRBV5-1	-	TRBJ2-7	TRBD1	TGCGCCAGCAGCTTGTGGGACAGGCTACCCTACGAGCAGTACTTC	CASSLWDRLPYEQYF
TRBV13	-	TRBJ2-7	TRBD2	TGTGCCAGCAGCTTTGGACTAGCGGGAGGGAAAATGTACGAGCAGTACTTC	CASSFGLAGGKMYEQYF
TRBV2	-	TRBJ2-1	TRBD2	TGTGCCAGCAGCCAACTAGCGGGGGGGGACAATGAGCAGTTCTTC	CASSQLAGGDNEQFF
TRBV2	once	TRBJ2-3	TRBD1	TGTGCCAGCAGTTTGGGACAGCGAGATACGCAGTATTTT	CASSLGQRDTQYF
TRBV6-6	-	TRBJ1-1	-	TGTGCCAGCAGTTCACAGGTTAGGAACACTGAAGCTTTCTTT	CASSSQVRNTEAFF
TRBV7-9	-	TRBJ2-7	TRBD2	TGTGCCAGCAGCTTACAAGGCGGCGGGAGCAGGAACGAGCAGTACTTC	CASSLQGGGSRNEQYF
TRBV6-5	-	TRBJ2-3	-	TGTGCCAGCAGTTCTTACCTCGGGGATACGCAGTATTTT	CASSSYLGDTQYF
TRBV21-1	-	TRBJ1-1	-	TGTGCCAGCAGCAAAGTGTGGAGGCTTACTGAAGCTTTCTTT	CASSKVWRLTEAFF
TRBV9	-	TRBJ2-2	TRBD2	TGTGCCAGCAGCGTAGCAATAGCGGGAGTATCCCCCTACACCGGGGAGCTGTTTTTT	CASSVAIAGVSPYTGELFF
TRBV9	-	TRBJ2-3	-	TGTGCCAGCGCTAGCGCCCTAAGCACAGATACGCAGTATTTT	CASASALSTDTQYF
TRBV29-1	once	TRBJ2-5	TRBD2	TGCAGCGTAGACGGGACTAGCGGGTTTCTTAAAGCTCAAGAGACCCAGTACTTC	CSVDGTSGFLKAQETQYF
TRBV12-5	-	TRBJ1-1	TRBD1	TGTGCTAGTGGTTGGACAGGGAATTCGGACACTGAAGCTTTCTTT	CASGWTGNSDTEAFF
TRBV5-1	-	TRBJ2-3	-	TGCGCCAGCAGCTTGGACAGTATAGGAGATACGCAGTATTTT	CASSLDSIGDTQYF
TRBV7-9	once	TRBJ2-3	-	TGTGCCAGCAGCTTTTCTGATACGCAGTATTTT	CASSFSDTQYF
TRBV5-6	once	TRBJ2-7	-	TGTGCCAGCAGCCGGTCCTCCTTTGACGAGCAGTACTTC	CASSRSSFDEQYF
TRBV19	-	TRBJ1-2	TRBD1	TGTGCCAGTAGTATGCTCGGGACAGGGGGGTACTCAGTTTATGGCTACACCTTC	CASSMLGTGGYSVYGYTF
TRBV29-1	-	TRBJ2-7	-	TGCAGCGTTAGTCGGGGAACGGGGGAGCAGTACTTC	CSVSRGTGEQYF
TRBV4-1	once	TRBJ2-3	TRBD2	TGCGCCAGCAGCCCGCTAGCGGACACAGATACGCAGTATTTT	CASSPLADTDTQYF
TRBV19	-	TRBJ1-1	-	TGTGCCAGTAGTATAGTCGAGGGCGCCGGGGGCACTGAAGCTTTCTTT	CASSIVEGAGGTEAFF
TRBV7-9	-	TRBJ2-1	-	TGTGTCAGCAGCTTGCGGGATGAGCAGTTCTTC	CVSSLRDEQFF
TRBV4-1	-	TRBJ2-7	-	TGCGCCAGCAGCCAAGAAGGGGCAGGAACCTACGAGCAGTACTTC	CASSQEGAGTYEQYF
TRBV25-1	-	TRBJ1-1	-	TGTGCCAGCAGTGAAGGGGAGGGGCGGGCACCTACTGAAGCTTTCTTT	CASSEGEGRAPTEAFF
TRBV4-1	-	TRBJ1-1	-	TGCGCCAGCAGCCCGCTCCTATCGGTGAACACTGAAGCTTTCTTT	CASSPLLSVNTEAFF
TRBV5-1	-	TRBJ1-5	-	TGCGCCAGCAGCGCCTCAGCGGGGGGGGATCAGCCCCAGCATTTT	CASSASAGGDQPQHF
TRBV4-2	-	TRBJ2-1	TRBD2	TGTGCCAGCAGCCAAGACGCGCTAGCGGGAGGGCACTCCTACAATGAGCAGTTCTTC	CASSQDALAGGHSYNEQFF
TRBV6-5	-	TRBJ2-7	-	TGTGCCAGCAGTTATTACTCGAGGGACTACGAGCAGTACTTC	CASSYYSRDYEQYF
TRBV5-4	-	TRBJ2-5	-	TGTGCCAGCGGCCGGGACTACCAAGAGACCCAGTACTTC	CASGRDYQETQYF
TRBV7-9	few	TRBJ1-5	TRBD1	TGTGCCAGCAGCTTAAGCCTCGGGACAGGGGACAATCAGCCCCAGCATTTT	CASSLSLGTGDNQPQHF
TRBV28	-	TRBJ1-5	-	TGTGCCAGCACAAGGGGATTACCCCAGCATTTT	CASTRGLPQHF
TRBV18	-	TRBJ1-6	-	TGTGCCAGCTCACCCCAGATGGACAGCTATAATTCACCCCTCCACTTT	CASSPQMDSYNSPLHF
TRBV10-3	few	TRBJ2-1	-	TGTGCCATCAACGGGGGAGGGGGCAATGAGCAGTTCTTC	CAINGGGGNEQFF
TRBV11-2	-	TRBJ2-1	-	TGTGCCAGCAGGCAGCGGAATGAGCAGTTCTTC	CASRQRNEQFF
TRBV7-8	-	TRBJ2-5	-	TGTGCCAGCAGCTCTTATGGGGGCGGACGACAAGAGACCCAGTACTTC	CASSSYGGGRQETQYF